This is a list of T cell receptor beta chains from one sample in a study of beta chain features in type 1 diabetes. Profiled with immunoSEQ multiplex PCR; TCRdb holds only in-frame clones, not every one. The sample includes 100,000 to 150,000 clones, around 9% of them seen just once. Sequencing was done on a sample of central memory CD4+ T cells from blood. These receptors were obtained from a man between 25 and 39 years old with type 1 diabetes. Each CDR3 is given with its conserved first and last residue. Fields, in order: V gene, J gene, clone size, D gene, CDR3 protein, CDR3 DNA. The D gene is left open where the match is weak. Size values are once, few and many counts, or a class for expanded clones, and some rows have none.

TRBV29-1	TRBJ2-1	few	-	CSVLPRANEQFF	TGCAGCGTATTACCGAGAGCCAATGAGCAGTTCTTC
TRBV28	TRBJ2-3	few	-	CASTLGGAGGTDTQYF	TGTGCCAGCACCTTGGGGGGGGCGGGGGGCACAGATACGCAGTATTTT
TRBV5-1	TRBJ2-3	few	-	CASSLLVSVGTDTQYF	TGCGCCAGCAGCTTACTAGTGTCAGTGGGGACAGATACGCAGTATTTT
TRBV11-1	TRBJ2-1	-	-	CASSSWGLGHEQFF	TGTGCCAGCAGCTCCTGGGGCCTTGGACATGAGCAGTTCTTC
TRBV28	TRBJ1-2	-	TRBD1	CASSRGTVEYGYTF	TGTGCCAGCAGTCGCGGGACAGTAGAATATGGCTACACCTTC
TRBV6-6	TRBJ2-4	-	-	CASIGVLAKNIQYF	TGTGCCAGCATCGGGGTTCTAGCCAAAAACATTCAGTACTTC
TRBV11-3	TRBJ2-3	-	TRBD1	CASSWGQGTDTQYF	TGTGCCAGCAGCTGGGGACAGGGTACAGATACGCAGTATTTT
TRBV28	TRBJ2-1	-	TRBD1	CASSPGDRANEQFF	TGTGCCAGCAGTCCAGGGGACAGGGCCAATGAGCAGTTCTTC
TRBV4-2	TRBJ1-6	few	TRBD1	CASSHDRANSPLHF	TGTGCCAGCAGCCACGACAGGGCGAATTCACCCCTCCACTTT
TRBV6-5	TRBJ2-7	few	TRBD1	CASSYSRTGDIQQYF	TGTGCCAGCAGTTACTCGAGGACAGGGGATATCCAGCAGTACTTC